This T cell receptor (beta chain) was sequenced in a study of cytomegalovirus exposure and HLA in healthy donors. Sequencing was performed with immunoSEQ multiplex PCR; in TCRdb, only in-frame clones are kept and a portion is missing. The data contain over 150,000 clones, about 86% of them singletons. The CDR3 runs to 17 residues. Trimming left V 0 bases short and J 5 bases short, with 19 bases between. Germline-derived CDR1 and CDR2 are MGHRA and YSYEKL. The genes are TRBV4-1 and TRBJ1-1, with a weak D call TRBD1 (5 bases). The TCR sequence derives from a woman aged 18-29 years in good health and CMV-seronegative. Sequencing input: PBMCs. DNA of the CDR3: TGCGCCAGCAGCCAAGAAGTCAGGGCAAGAGTAGGGACTGAAGCTTTCTTT. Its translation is CASSQEVRARVGTEAFF.